This T cell receptor beta chain was captured by sequencing in a study of blood T cell repertoires in COVID-19. At the level of the study: COVID-19 samples, acute and convalescent, were from the United States, Italy and Spain. Nucleic acid was either cDNA or gDNA, and it came from T cells, B-cell-depleted T cells, or PBMCs.

This CDR3 spans 13 amino acids. The ends were cut back, 2 bases at V and 6 bases at J, with 8 bases in the middle. Germline CDR1 and CDR2: SNHLY and FYNNEI. Original processing notes: Reference gene primer amplification gave nucleated cell count estimates. Using immunoSEQ multiplex PCR, the repertoire was profiled, and TCRdb retains in-frame clones only, with some absent. V, J and clone size reflect that table, while D and trimming were determined from the DNA. The sample has some 120,000 clones; over 85% are singletons. This clonotype originated in a man between 45 and 60 years old with active COVID-19. The chain carries TRBV2 and TRBJ1-5; D possibly corresponds to TRBD1 (5 bases). Sequenced input: peripheral blood. Written as DNA, the CDR3 is TGTGCCAGCAGTGAATTGGGGGGTCAGCCCCAGCATTTT. Amino acid sequence: CASSELGGQPQHF.